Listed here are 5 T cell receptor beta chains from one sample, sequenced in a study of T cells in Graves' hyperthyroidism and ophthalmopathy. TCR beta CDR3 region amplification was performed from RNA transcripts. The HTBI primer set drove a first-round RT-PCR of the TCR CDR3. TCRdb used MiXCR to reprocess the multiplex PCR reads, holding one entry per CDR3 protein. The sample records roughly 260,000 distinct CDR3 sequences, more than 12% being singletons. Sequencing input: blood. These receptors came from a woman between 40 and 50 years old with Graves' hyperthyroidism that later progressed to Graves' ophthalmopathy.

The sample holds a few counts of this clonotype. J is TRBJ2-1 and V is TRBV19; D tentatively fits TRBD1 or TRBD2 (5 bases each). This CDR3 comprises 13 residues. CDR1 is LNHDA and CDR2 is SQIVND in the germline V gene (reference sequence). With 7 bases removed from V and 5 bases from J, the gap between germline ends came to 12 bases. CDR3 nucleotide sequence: TGTGCCAGTACCGGGACGGCCAACAATGAGCAGTTCTTC. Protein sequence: CASTGTANNEQFF.

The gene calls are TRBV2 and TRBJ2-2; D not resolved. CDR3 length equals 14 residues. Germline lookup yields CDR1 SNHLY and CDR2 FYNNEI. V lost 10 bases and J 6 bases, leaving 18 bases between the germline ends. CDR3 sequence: CATTAATGSGELFF. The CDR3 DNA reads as TGTGCCACCACGGCGGCTACCGGCTCCGGGGAGCTGTTTTTT.

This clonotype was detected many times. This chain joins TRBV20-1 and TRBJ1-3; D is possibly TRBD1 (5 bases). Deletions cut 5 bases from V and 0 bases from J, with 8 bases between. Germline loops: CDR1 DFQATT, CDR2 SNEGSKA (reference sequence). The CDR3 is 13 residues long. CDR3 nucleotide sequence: TGCAGTGCTGTCAGGGACTCTGGAAACACCATATATTTT. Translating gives CSAVRDSGNTIYF.

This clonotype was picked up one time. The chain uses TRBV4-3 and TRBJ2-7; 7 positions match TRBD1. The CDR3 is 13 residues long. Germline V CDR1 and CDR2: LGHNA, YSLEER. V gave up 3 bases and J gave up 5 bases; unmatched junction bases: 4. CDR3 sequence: CASSQVDRDEQYF. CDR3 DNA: TGCGCCAGCAGCCAGGTTGACAGGGACGAGCAGTACTTC.

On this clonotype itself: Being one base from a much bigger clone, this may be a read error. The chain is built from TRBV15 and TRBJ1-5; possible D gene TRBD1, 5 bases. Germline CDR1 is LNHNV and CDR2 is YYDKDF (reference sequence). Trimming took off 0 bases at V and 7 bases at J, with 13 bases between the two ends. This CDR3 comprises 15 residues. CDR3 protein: CATSRDGAGSQPQHF. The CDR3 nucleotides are TGTGCCACCAGCAGAGATGGGGCAGGGAGCCAGCCCCAGCATTTT.